This T cell receptor (beta chain) originates from a study of cytomegalovirus exposure and HLA in healthy donors. Study-wide results and limits: Compared with the roughly 700-donor mean, an Asian-associated ancestry cluster reportedly had fewer N-insertions, according to a later analysis. The sole available immune exposure information was CMV serostatus.

The CDR3 covers 15 residues. With 2 bases removed from V and 2 bases from J, the gap between germline ends came to 12 bases. Germline loops: CDR1 LGHNA, CDR2 YSLEER. Remarks on this clone: No antigen is known for it.

Use of 60 Vbeta and 13 Jbeta primers characterized the PCR. Profiled with immunoSEQ multiplex PCR; TCRdb holds only in-frame clones, not every one. This sample has under 150,000 clones, with roughly four fifths found just once. The TCR was taken from a boy aged 2 to 10 in good health and CMV-seronegative. Sequenced input: PBMCs. The V gene is TRBV4-3, the J gene TRBJ1-2, with D possibly matching TRBD1 (6 bases). CDR3 residues: CASSQRWTDNYGYTF. The DNA for the CDR3 is TGCGCCAGCAGCCAACGATGGACAGACAACTATGGCTACACCTTC.